The 4 T cell receptor beta chains presented below share a single source sample, sequenced in a study of T cell changes during pregnancy in multiple sclerosis. Sequenced by immunoSEQ multiplex PCR; TCRdb stores in-frame clones only, minus some. This table has 15,000 to 20,000 clones, 86% appearing once. The sequencing here drew on CD8+ T cells from peripheral blood mononuclear cells, taken in the third trimester of pregnancy. These receptors all stem from a female donor in good health, enrolled as a control in a pregnancy study.

The chain carries TRBV13 and TRBJ2-7; the D gene is possibly TRBD2 (5 bases). Germline CDR1 and CDR2: PRHDT and FYEKMQ (reference sequence). Trimming pared 0 bases from V and 5 bases from J, leaving 8 bases between. The CDR3 is made up of 13 amino acids. CDR3 in amino acids: CASSLGTRHEQYF. The CDR3 DNA follows: TGTGCCAGCAGCTTAGGAACTAGACACGAGCAGTACTTC.

V usage is TRBV7-6 and J usage is TRBJ2-7; D is uncertain. The CDR3 has 13 residues. Germline V lookup: CDR1 SGHVS, CDR2 FNYEAQ. V was clipped by 5 bases and J by 1 base, with 9 bases between them. The CDR3 DNA sequence: TGTGCCAGCAGCCCCTCGGGTTCCTACGAGCAGTACTTC. Its protein product is CASSPSGSYEQYF.

The gene calls are TRBV7-9 and TRBJ2-5; perhaps TRBD2 as D (5 bases). This CDR3 is built from 13 residues. Trimming cost V 11 bases and J 0 bases, with 13 bases left between them. The V gene's germline CDR1 is SEHNR and CDR2 FQNEAQ (reference sequence). The CDR3 nucleotides read TGTGCCGGGGAGATCGGGTACCAAGAGACCCAGTACTTC. Translated: CAGEIGYQETQYF.

By sample share, this clone is medium-sized (0.01 to 0.1%). This chain uses TRBV27 with TRBJ1-1; 9 bases are a match to TRBD1. CDR3 length equals 12 residues. V trimming: 6 bases; J trimming: 4 bases; junction bases outside the gene matches: 0. From germline, CDR1 is MNHEY and CDR2 SMNVEV (reference sequence). CDR3 loop: CASRTGGTEAFF. CDR3 bases: TGTGCCAGCAGGACAGGGGGCACTGAAGCTTTCTTT.